This T cell receptor beta chain was identified in a study of blood T cell repertoires in COVID-19. The overall study: The samples span acute and convalescent COVID-19 from the United States, Italy and Spain. From T cells, B-cell-depleted T cells, or PBMCs came the material, which was cDNA or gDNA.

V lost 1 base to trimming and J lost 8 bases; unmatched junction nucleotides: 6. CDR3 length: 15 residues. The germline gives CDR1 MGHRA, CDR2 YSYEKL. How the authors handled the data: Reference gene primer amplification yielded estimated nucleated cell counts. TCRdb's copy holds only in-frame clones and misses some; the assay was immunoSEQ multiplex PCR. V, J and clone size reflect that table, while D and trimming were determined from the DNA. The sample carries about 13,000 clones, 70% to 90% recorded once. The source material was peripheral blood. The clonotype was recovered from a human donor in a cohort sampled during active COVID-19. The genes are TRBV4-1 and TRBJ1-1; 11 positions match TRBD1. CDR3 protein: CASSQAGTGGTEAFF. CDR3 nucleotide sequence: TGCGCCAGCAGCCAAGCCGGGACAGGGGGGACCGAAGCTTTCTTT.